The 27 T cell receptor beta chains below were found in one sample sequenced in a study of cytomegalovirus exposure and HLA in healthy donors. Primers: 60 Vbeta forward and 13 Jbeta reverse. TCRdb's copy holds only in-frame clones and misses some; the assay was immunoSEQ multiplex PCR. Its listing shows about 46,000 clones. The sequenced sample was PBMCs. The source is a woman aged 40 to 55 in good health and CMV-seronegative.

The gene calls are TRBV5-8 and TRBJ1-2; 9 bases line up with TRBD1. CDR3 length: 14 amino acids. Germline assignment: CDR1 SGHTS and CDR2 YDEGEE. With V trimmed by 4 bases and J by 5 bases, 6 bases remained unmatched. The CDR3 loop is CASSAGTGKYGYTF. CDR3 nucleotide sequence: TGTGCCAGCAGCGCCGGGACAGGGAAATATGGCTACACCTTC.

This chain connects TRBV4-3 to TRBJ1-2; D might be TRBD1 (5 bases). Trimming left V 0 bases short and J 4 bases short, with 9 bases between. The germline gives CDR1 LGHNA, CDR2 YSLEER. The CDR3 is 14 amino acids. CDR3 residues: CASSQEKGPYGYTF. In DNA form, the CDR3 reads TGCGCCAGCAGCCAAGAAAAGGGGCCCTATGGCTACACCTTC.

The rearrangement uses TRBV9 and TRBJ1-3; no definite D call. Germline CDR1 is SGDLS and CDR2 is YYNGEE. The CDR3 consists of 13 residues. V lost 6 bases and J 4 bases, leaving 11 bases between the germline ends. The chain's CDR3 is CASTSGVGNTIYF. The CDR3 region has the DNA TGTGCCAGCACCTCGGGAGTGGGAAACACCATATATTTT.

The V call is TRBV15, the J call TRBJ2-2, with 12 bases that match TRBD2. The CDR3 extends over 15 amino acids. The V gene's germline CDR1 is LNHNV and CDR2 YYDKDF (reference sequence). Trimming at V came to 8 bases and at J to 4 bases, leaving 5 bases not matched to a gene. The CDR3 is CATAGTSGPTGELFF. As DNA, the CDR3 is TGTGCCACCGCTGGGACTAGCGGGCCCACCGGGGAGCTGTTTTTT.

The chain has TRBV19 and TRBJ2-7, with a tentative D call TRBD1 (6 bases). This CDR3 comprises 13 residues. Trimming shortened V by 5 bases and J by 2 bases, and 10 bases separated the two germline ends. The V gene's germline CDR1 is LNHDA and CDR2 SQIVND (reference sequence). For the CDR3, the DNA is TGTGCCAGTAGTGTGGGGACAACCTACGAGCAGTACTTC. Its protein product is CASSVGTTYEQYF.

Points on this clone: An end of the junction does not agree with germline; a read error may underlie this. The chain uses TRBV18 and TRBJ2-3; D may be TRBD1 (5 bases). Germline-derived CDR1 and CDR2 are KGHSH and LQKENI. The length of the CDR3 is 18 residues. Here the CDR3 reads CASSSPGAWGPRTDTQYF. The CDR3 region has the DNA TGTGCCAGCTCATCACCTGGGGCGTGGGGCCCTCGAACAGATACGCAGTATTTT.

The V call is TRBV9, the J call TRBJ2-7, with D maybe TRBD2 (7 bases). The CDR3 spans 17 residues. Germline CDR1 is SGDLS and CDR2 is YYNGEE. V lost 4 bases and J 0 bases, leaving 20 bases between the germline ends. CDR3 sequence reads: CASSPGRGGISSYEQYF. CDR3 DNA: TGTGCCAGCAGCCCCGGAAGGGGGGGAATTTCCTCCTACGAGCAGTACTTC.

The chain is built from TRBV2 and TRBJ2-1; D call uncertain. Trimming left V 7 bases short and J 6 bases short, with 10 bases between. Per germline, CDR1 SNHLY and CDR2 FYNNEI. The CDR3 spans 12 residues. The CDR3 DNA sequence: TGTGCCAGCAATGCTAGGTCCAATGAGCAGTTCTTC. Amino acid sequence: CASNARSNEQFF.

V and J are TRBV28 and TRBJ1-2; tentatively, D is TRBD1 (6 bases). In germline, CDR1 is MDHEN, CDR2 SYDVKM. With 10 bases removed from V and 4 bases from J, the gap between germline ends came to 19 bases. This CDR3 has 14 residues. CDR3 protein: CAIPMRGASYGYTF. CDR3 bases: TGTGCCATCCCGATGCGGGGGGCGAGCTATGGCTACACCTTC.

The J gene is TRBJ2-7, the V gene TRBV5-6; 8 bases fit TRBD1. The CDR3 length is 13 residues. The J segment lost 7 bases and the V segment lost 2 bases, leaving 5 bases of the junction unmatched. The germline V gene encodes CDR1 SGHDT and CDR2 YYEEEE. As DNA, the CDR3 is TGTGCCAGCAGCTTTTACAGGGGGAGTGAGCAGTACTTC. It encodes CASSFYRGSEQYF. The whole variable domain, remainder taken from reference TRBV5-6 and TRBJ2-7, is DAGVTQSPTHLIKTRGQQVTLRCSPKSGHDTVSWYQQALGQGPQFIFQYYEEEERQRGNFPDRFSGHQFPNYSSELNVNALLLGDSALYLCASSFYRGSEQYFGPGTRLTVT.

The CDR3 reads CASSSSGRVYEQYF. The CDR3 DNA sequence: TGTGCCAGCAGCTCTAGCGGGAGAGTATACGAGCAGTACTTC. The J gene is TRBJ2-7, the V gene TRBV2; 10 bases are shared with TRBD2. V shed 6 bases and J 4 bases; nucleotides not matched to a gene: 6. The CDR3 consists of 14 residues. Germline assignment: CDR1 SNHLY and CDR2 FYNNEI.

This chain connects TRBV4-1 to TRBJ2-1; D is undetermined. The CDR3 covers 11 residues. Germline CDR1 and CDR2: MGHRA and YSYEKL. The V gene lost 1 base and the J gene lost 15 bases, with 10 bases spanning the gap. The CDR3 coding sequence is TGCGCCAGCAGCCAAGGTATGCGTCGGTTCTTC. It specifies CASSQGMRRFF.

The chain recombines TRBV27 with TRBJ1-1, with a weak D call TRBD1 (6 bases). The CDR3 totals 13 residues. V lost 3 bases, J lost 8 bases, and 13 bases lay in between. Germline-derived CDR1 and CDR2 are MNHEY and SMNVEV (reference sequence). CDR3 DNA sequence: TGTGCCAGCAGTTTGACAGGTCTGAACGAAGCTTTCTTT. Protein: CASSLTGLNEAFF.

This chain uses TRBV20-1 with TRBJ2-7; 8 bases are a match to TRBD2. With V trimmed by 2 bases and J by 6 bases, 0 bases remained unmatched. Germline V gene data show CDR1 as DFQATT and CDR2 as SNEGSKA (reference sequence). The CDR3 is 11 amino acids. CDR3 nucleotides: TGCAGTGCTAGACGGGGGGGCGAGCAGTACTTC. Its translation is CSARRGGEQYF.

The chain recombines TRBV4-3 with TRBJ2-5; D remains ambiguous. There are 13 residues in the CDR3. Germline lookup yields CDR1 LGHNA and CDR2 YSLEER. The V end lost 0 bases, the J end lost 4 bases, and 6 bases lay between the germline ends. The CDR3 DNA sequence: TGCGCCAGCAGCCAAGACCCCAGAGAGACCCAGTACTTC. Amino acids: CASSQDPRETQYF.

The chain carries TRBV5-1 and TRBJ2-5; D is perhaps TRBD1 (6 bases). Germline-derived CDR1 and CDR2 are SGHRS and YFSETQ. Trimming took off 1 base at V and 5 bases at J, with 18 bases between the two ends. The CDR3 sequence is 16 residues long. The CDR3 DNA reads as TGCGCCAGCAGCTTGTCTACAGGGTCAGTAGGGGAGACCCAGTACTTC. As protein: CASSLSTGSVGETQYF.

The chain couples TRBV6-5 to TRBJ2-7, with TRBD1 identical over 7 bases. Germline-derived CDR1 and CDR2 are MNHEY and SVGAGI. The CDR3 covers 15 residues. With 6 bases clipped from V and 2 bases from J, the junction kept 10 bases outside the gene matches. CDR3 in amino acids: CASSTRDSSTYEQYF. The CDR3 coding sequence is TGTGCCAGCAGCACCAGGGACAGCTCGACCTACGAGCAGTACTTC.

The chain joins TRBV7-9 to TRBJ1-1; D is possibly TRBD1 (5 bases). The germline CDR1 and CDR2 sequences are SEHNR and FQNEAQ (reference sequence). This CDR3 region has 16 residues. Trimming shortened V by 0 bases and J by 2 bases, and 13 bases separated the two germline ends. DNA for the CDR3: TGTGCCAGCAGCTTAGCAGTGCGGGGCCCCAACACTGAAGCTTTCTTT. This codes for CASSLAVRGPNTEAFF.

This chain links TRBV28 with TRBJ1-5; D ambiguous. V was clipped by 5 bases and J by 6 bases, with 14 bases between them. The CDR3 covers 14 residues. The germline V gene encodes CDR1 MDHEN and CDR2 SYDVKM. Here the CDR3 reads CASSVSSRSQPQHF. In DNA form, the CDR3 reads TGTGCCAGCAGTGTATCGTCCCGTAGTCAGCCCCAGCATTTT.

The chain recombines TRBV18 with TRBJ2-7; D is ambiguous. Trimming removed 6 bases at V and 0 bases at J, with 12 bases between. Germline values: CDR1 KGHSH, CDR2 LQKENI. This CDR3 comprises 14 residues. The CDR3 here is CASSPPSSSYEQYF. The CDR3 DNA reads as TGTGCCAGCTCCCCCCCGTCTAGCTCCTACGAGCAGTACTTC.

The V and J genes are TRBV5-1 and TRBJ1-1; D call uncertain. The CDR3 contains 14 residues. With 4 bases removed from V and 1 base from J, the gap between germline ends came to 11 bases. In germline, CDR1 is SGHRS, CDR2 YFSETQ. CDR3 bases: TGCGCCAGCAGCCAGCAGGTAGGGAACACTGAAGCTTTCTTT. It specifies CASSQQVGNTEAFF. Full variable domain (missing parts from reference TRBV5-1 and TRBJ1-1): KAGVTQTPRYLIKTRGQQVTLSCSPISGHRSVSWYQQTPGQGLQFLFEYFSETQRNKGNFPGRFSGRQFSNSRSEMNVSTLELGDSALYLCASSQQVGNTEAFFGQGTRLTVV.

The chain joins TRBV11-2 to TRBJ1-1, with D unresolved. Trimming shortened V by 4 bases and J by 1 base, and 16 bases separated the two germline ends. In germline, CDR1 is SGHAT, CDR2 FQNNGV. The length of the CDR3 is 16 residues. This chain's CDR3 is CASSSAYGEGNTEAFF. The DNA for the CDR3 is TGTGCCAGCAGCTCCGCGTATGGGGAGGGGAACACTGAAGCTTTCTTT.

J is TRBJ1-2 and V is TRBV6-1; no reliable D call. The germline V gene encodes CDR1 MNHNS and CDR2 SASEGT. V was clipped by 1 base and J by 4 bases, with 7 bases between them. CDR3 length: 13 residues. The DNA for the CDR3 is TGTGCCAGCAGTGAAGGCTTGGCCTATGGCTACACCTTC. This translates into CASSEGLAYGYTF.

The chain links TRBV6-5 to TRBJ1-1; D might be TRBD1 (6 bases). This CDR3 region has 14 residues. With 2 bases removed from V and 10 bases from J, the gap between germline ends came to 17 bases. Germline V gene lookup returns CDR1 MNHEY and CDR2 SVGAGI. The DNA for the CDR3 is TGTGCCAGCAGTTACGGGACAACCTTGGTGGGAGCTTTCTTT. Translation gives CASSYGTTLVGAFF.

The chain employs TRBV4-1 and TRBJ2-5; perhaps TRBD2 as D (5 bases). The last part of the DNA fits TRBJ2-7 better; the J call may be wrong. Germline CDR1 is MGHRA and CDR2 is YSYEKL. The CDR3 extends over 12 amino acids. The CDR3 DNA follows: TGCGCCAGCAGCCCCCCGGGGAGCGAGCAGTACTTC. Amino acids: CASSPPGSEQYF.

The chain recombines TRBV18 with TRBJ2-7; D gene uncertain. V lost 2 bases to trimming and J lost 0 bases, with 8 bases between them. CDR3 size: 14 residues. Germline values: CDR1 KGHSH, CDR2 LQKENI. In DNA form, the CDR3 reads TGTGCCAGCTCACCAAGTGGTAGCTCCTACGAGCAGTACTTC. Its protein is CASSPSGSSYEQYF.

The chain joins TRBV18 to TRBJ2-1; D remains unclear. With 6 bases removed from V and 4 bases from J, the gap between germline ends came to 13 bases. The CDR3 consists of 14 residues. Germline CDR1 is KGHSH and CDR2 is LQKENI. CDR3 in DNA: TGTGCCAGCTCGAGGAATTTAGAGTACAATGAGCAGTTCTTC. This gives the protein CASSRNLEYNEQFF.